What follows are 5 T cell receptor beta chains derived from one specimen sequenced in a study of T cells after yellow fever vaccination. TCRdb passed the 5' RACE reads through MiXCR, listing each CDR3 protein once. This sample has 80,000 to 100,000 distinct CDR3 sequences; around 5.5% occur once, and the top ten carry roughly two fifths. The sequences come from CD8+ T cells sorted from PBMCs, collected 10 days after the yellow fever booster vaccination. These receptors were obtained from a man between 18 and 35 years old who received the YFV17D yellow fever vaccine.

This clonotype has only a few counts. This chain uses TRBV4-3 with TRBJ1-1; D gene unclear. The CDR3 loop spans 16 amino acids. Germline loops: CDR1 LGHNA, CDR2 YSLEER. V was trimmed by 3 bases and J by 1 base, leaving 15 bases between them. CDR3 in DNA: TGCGCCAGCAGCCACGAAGGGCGACCGCCGAACACTGAAGCTTTCTTT. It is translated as CASSHEGRPPNTEAFF.

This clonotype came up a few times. Written as DNA, the CDR3 is TGCAGTGCTGAGGGACTAGCGGGGGGGTACAATGAGCAGTTCTTC. Its protein is CSAEGLAGGYNEQFF. The genes are TRBV20-1 and TRBJ2-1, with 16 bases that match TRBD2. Germline assignment: CDR1 DFQATT and CDR2 SNEGSKA (reference sequence). The CDR3 extends over 15 amino acids. J lost 4 bases, V lost 5 bases, and 2 bases had no gene match.

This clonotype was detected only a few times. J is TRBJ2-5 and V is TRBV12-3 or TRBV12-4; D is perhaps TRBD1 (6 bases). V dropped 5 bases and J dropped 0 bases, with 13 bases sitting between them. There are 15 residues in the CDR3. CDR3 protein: CASSPADRNQETQYF. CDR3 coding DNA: TGTGCCAGCAGTCCGGCTGACAGGAACCAAGAGACCCAGTACTTC.

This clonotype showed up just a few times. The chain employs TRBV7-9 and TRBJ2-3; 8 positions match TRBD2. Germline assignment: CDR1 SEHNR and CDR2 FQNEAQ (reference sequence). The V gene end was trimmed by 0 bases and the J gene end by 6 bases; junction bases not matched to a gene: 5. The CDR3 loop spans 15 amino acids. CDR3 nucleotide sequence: TGTGCCAGCAGCTTAGCCCGGGGGGGGCCGGATACGCAGTATTTT. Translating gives CASSLARGGPDTQYF.

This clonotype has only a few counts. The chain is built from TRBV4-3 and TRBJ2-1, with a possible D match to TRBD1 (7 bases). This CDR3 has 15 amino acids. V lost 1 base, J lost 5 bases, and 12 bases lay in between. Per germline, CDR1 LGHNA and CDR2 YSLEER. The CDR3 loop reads CASSQVEGANNEQFF. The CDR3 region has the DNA TGCGCCAGCAGCCAAGTGGAGGGGGCTAACAATGAGCAGTTCTTC.